Listed below are T cell receptor beta chains from one sample, sequenced in a study of neurological immune-mediated disorders. Via MiXCR, TCRdb re-called the 5' RACE reads, giving one row per CDR3 protein. This table has about 30,000 distinct CDR3 sequences, 4.5% to 7% appearing once. Sequenced sample: CD4+ T cells from blood. These receptors came from a woman between 50 and 59 years old in good health. Each CDR3 is given with its conserved first and last residue. Each record gives: D gene, V gene, clone size, J gene, CDR3 protein, CDR3 DNA. The D gene is left open where the match is weak. Where a row states a size, it is once, few, many or the class of an expanded clone; other rows omit it.

D gene: .
V gene: TRBV5-6
clone size: many
J gene: TRBJ2-5
CDR3 protein: CASSLYVERQAQETQYF
CDR3 DNA: TGTGCCAGCAGCTTGTACGTTGAGAGACAGGCCCAAGAGACCCAGTACTTC

D gene: TRBD2
V gene: TRBV7-2
clone size: many
J gene: TRBJ2-7
CDR3 protein: CASSSKGWRRLAGFNEQYF
CDR3 DNA: TGTGCCAGCAGCTCTAAGGGGTGGAGGAGGTTAGCGGGATTTAATGAGCAGTACTTC

D gene: .
V gene: TRBV7-7
clone size: few
J gene: TRBJ1-3
CDR3 protein: CASSAGVSGNTIYF
CDR3 DNA: TGTGCCAGCAGCGCAGGGGTCTCTGGAAACACCATATATTTT

D gene: .
V gene: TRBV5-1
clone size: many
J gene: TRBJ2-5
CDR3 protein: CASSQMGTETQYF
CDR3 DNA: TGCGCCAGCAGCCAAATGGGGACAGAGACCCAGTACTTC

D gene: TRBD2
V gene: TRBV20-1
clone size: many
J gene: TRBJ2-3
CDR3 protein: CSARSLNGLAGLDTQYF
CDR3 DNA: TGCAGTGCTAGAAGTTTGAACGGGCTAGCGGGGTTAGATACGCAGTATTTT

D gene: .
V gene: TRBV29-1
clone size: .
J gene: TRBJ1-1
CDR3 protein: CSVLMSANTEAFF
CDR3 DNA: TGCAGCGTTTTAATGAGCGCGAACACTGAAGCTTTCTTT

D gene: TRBD2
V gene: TRBV5-4
clone size: many
J gene: TRBJ2-1
CDR3 protein: CASSLGGASGRQNNEQFF
CDR3 DNA: TGTGCCAGCAGCTTGGGGGGGGCTAGCGGGAGGCAAAACAATGAGCAGTTCTTC

D gene: .
V gene: TRBV6-7
clone size: many
J gene: TRBJ2-1
CDR3 protein: CASSTGQSFYNEQFF
CDR3 DNA: TGTGCCAGCAGTACCGGACAGTCGTTCTACAATGAGCAGTTCTTC

D gene: .
V gene: TRBV19
clone size: few
J gene: TRBJ1-5
CDR3 protein: CASSTGLVGNQPQHF
CDR3 DNA: TGTGCCAGTAGTACCGGGCTCGTCGGAAATCAGCCCCAGCATTTT

D gene: .
V gene: TRBV5-1
clone size: many
J gene: TRBJ1-6
CDR3 protein: CASSFVNDSPLHF
CDR3 DNA: TGCGCCAGCAGCTTCGTCAACGATTCACCCCTCCACTTT

D gene: TRBD1
V gene: TRBV2
clone size: many
J gene: TRBJ1-2
CDR3 protein: CAGSGQGSHGYTF
CDR3 DNA: TGTGCCGGATCGGGACAGGGGAGTCATGGCTACACCTTC

D gene: .
V gene: TRBV5-1
clone size: many
J gene: TRBJ1-1
CDR3 protein: CASSRGGGTGTEAFF
CDR3 DNA: TGCGCCAGCAGCCGCGGCGGGGGCACGGGCACTGAAGCTTTCTTT

D gene: TRBD1
V gene: TRBV2
clone size: few
J gene: TRBJ2-5
CDR3 protein: CASSSGQGQETQYF
CDR3 DNA: TGTGCCAGCAGTTCGGGACAGGGCCAAGAGACCCAGTACTTC

D gene: .
V gene: TRBV28
clone size: many
J gene: TRBJ2-7
CDR3 protein: CASSSIPGFSYEQYF
CDR3 DNA: TGTGCCAGCAGTTCTATACCAGGGTTCTCCTACGAGCAGTACTTC

D gene: .
V gene: TRBV20-1
clone size: many
J gene: TRBJ1-1
CDR3 protein: CSAPQGDTEAFF
CDR3 DNA: TGCAGTGCTCCTCAGGGTGACACTGAAGCTTTCTTT

D gene: TRBD1
V gene: TRBV7-3
clone size: many
J gene: TRBJ2-6
CDR3 protein: CASSSGAGTGLSGANVLTF
CDR3 DNA: TGTGCCAGCAGCTCAGGGGCGGGGACAGGGCTCTCTGGGGCCAACGTCCTGACTTTC

D gene: .
V gene: TRBV29-1
clone size: many
J gene: TRBJ2-2
CDR3 protein: CSVGGWNTGELFF
CDR3 DNA: TGCAGCGTTGGAGGGTGGAACACCGGGGAGCTGTTTTTT

D gene: .
V gene: TRBV20-1
clone size: many
J gene: TRBJ1-1
CDR3 protein: CSANRGKNTEAFF
CDR3 DNA: TGCAGTGCTAATAGGGGGAAGAACACTGAAGCTTTCTTT

D gene: .
V gene: TRBV5-1
clone size: many
J gene: TRBJ1-6
CDR3 protein: CASSPSVVNSPLHF
CDR3 DNA: TGCGCCAGCAGCCCTTCAGTGGTTAATTCACCCCTCCACTTT

D gene: .
V gene: TRBV20-1
clone size: many
J gene: TRBJ1-6
CDR3 protein: CSARPNPDGSSSYNSPLHF
CDR3 DNA: TGCAGTGCTAGACCGAACCCCGACGGCTCGAGCTCCTATAATTCACCCCTCCACTTT

D gene: .
V gene: TRBV4-3
clone size: many
J gene: TRBJ1-1
CDR3 protein: CASSQERLMNTEAFF
CDR3 DNA: TGCGCCAGCAGCCAAGAACGTTTAATGAACACTGAAGCTTTCTTT

D gene: .
V gene: TRBV5-1
clone size: many
J gene: TRBJ1-6
CDR3 protein: CASSFAGVGNSPLHF
CDR3 DNA: TGCGCCAGCAGCTTCGCAGGGGTGGGAAATTCACCCCTCCACTTT

D gene: .
V gene: TRBV20-1
clone size: many
J gene: TRBJ2-7
CDR3 protein: CSARGSASSYEQYF
CDR3 DNA: TGCAGTGCTAGGGGGAGTGCCAGCTCCTACGAGCAGTACTTC

D gene: TRBD1
V gene: TRBV9
clone size: many
J gene: TRBJ1-2
CDR3 protein: CASSVVQGGNYGYTF
CDR3 DNA: TGTGCCAGCAGCGTAGTACAGGGGGGGAACTATGGCTACACCTTC

D gene: .
V gene: TRBV7-2
clone size: many
J gene: TRBJ2-2
CDR3 protein: CASSLILGAGGELFF
CDR3 DNA: TGTGCCAGCAGCTTGATCTTAGGTGCGGGCGGGGAGCTGTTTTTT